What follows are 27 T cell receptor beta chains derived from one specimen sequenced in a study of molecular identifiers for immune sequencing clone quantification. TCRdb called the PCR reads again in MiXCR, with one record for every CDR3 protein. This sample has about 640,000 distinct CDR3 sequences, with 15% to 20% found just once. What was sequenced was naive CD8+ T cells from blood, with Jurkat cell RNA spiked in. Regarding subset: FACS-sorted CD8+CD4-CCR7+CD45RA+ naive T cells. All receptors come from a human donor in good health. Some libraries in this study had Jurkat cell RNA spiked in.

A remark on this clonotype: Being one base from a much bigger clone, this may be a read error. V usage is TRBV25-1 and J usage is TRBJ2-7, with 7 bases that match TRBD1. J gave up 6 bases and V 4 bases, and 12 bases lay outside the gene matches. This CDR3 has 15 amino acids. CDR1 and CDR2 (germline): MGHDK, SYGVNS. The CDR3 region is CASSVTGQLFSEQYF. The DNA of the CDR3 is TGTGCCAGCAGTGTAACGGGACAGCTGTTTTCCGAGCAGTACTTC.

This clonotype showed up many times. The chain has TRBV9 and TRBJ2-5; D unresolved. V shed 0 bases and J shed 1 base, with 7 bases lying between them. This CDR3 spans 14 amino acids. Germline V gene lookup returns CDR1 SGDLS and CDR2 YYNGEE. For the CDR3, the DNA is TGTGCCAGCAGCGTAGGTCCGCCCCAAGAGACCCAGTACTTC. Translated, it gives CASSVGPPQETQYF.

This clonotype was observed many times. J is TRBJ2-6 and V is TRBV7-9; TRBD1 is a possible D gene (5 bases). The CDR3 consists of 18 residues. Trimming cost V 0 bases and J 1 base, with 13 bases left between them. CDR1 SEHNR and CDR2 FQNEAQ come from the germline V gene (reference sequence). This chain's CDR3 is CASSLAPGIASGANVLTF. DNA for the CDR3: TGTGCCAGCAGCTTAGCCCCAGGGATAGCATCTGGGGCCAACGTCCTGACTTTC.

V and J are TRBV27 and TRBJ2-3, with 16 bases lining up with TRBD2. Germline-derived CDR1 and CDR2 are MNHEY and SMNVEV (reference sequence). Trimming took 4 bases from V and 2 from J; bases not matched to a gene: 12. The CDR3 totals 20 residues. In nucleotides, the CDR3 is TGTGCCAGCAGTTCTACCTCCGGGACTAGCGGGGGGGCCCTCACAGATACGCAGTATTTT. Translation gives CASSSTSGTSGGALTDTQYF.

Worth noting for this clonotype: At one boundary the junction diverges from the germline segment, which might be a read error. V gene TRBV6-5 combines with J gene TRBJ1-1, with 7 bases fitting TRBD1. This CDR3 has 13 amino acids. Germline CDR1 and CDR2: MNHEY and SVGAGI. Here the CDR3 DNA reads TGTGCCAGCAGTTGGGGACAGAACACTGGAGCTTTCTTT. It translates to CASSWGQNTGAFF.

This clonotype was seen repeatedly, ten times or more. The chain combines TRBV27 with TRBJ1-1; a weak D match, TRBD1 (5 bases). The V end lost 3 bases, the J end lost 4 bases, and 12 bases lay between the germline ends. This CDR3 has 14 residues. Germline CDR1 is MNHEY and CDR2 is SMNVEV (reference sequence). In nucleotides, the CDR3 is TGTGCCAGCAGTTTTGCCCAGGGAATCACTGAAGCTTTCTTT. Translation: CASSFAQGITEAFF.

This clonotype was observed a few times. The V and J genes are TRBV4-2 and TRBJ1-1, with a weak D call TRBD1 (6 bases). The CDR3 spans 14 residues. Germline V gene data show CDR1 as LGHNA and CDR2 as YNFKEQ. The V end lost 0 bases, the J end lost 5 bases, and 10 bases lay between the germline ends. The CDR3, as DNA: TGTGCCAGCAGCCAAGAGAAGGGGGGTACTGAAGCTTTCTTT. Translation gives CASSQEKGGTEAFF.

This clonotype is a singleton in its sample. Given the absence of the conserved phenylalanine or tryptophan at the CDR3 end, a read error is likely. The chain couples TRBV6-2 or TRBV6-3 to TRBJ2-5, with 9 bases that match TRBD1. Unmatched junction bases numbered 6, after V lost 5 bases and J lost 5 bases. Germline assignment: CDR1 MNHEY and CDR2 SVGEGT. The CDR3 loop spans 14 amino acids. The DNA for the CDR3 is TGTGCCAGCAGTGGGACAGGGTATGTGGAGACCCAGTACCTC. Its translation: CASSGTGYVETQYL.

In its sample, this clonotype was seen many times. This rearrangement joins TRBV6-2 or TRBV6-3 to TRBJ2-7; either TRBD1 or TRBD2 may supply D (6 bases each). CDR3 size: 16 residues. CDR1 is MNHEY, CDR2 SVGEGT, per germline. Trimming removed 5 bases at V and 5 bases at J, with 22 bases between. The CDR3 reads CASSPFRGGHTDEQYF. In DNA form, the CDR3 reads TGTGCCAGCAGTCCCTTTCGTGGGGGGCATACCGACGAGCAGTACTTC.

The sample holds many counts of this clonotype. The chain joins TRBV6-5 to TRBJ2-1; 7 bases are a match to TRBD1. The CDR3 length is 13 residues. Per the germline V gene, CDR1 is MNHEY and CDR2 is SVGAGI. V dropped 4 bases and J dropped 4; count of bases not matched to a gene: 1. The CDR3 nucleotides are TGTGCCAGCAGTTGGGACAGTTACAATGAGCAGTTCTTC. Protein product: CASSWDSYNEQFF.

This clonotype has a count of ten or more. CDR3 sequence reads: CASTGVFIQYF. CDR3 DNA: TGTGCCAGCACGGGGGTGTTCATTCAGTACTTC. J is TRBJ2-4 and V is TRBV2; perhaps TRBD2 as D (6 bases). With 7 bases removed from V and 9 bases from J, the gap between germline ends came to 10 bases. CDR3 length: 11 amino acids. The germline V gene encodes CDR1 SNHLY and CDR2 FYNNEI.

The chain uses TRBV7-9 and TRBJ2-1; the match to TRBD2 covers 12 bases. V dropped 5 bases and J dropped 3; count of bases not matched to a gene: 5. Germline V gene lookup returns CDR1 SEHNR and CDR2 FQNEAQ (reference sequence). The CDR3 has 16 amino acids. In DNA form, the CDR3 reads TGTGCCAGCAGCGCCGGGACTAGCGGGTTCTACAATGAGCAGTTCTTC. It codes for CASSAGTSGFYNEQFF.

This chain joins TRBV20-1 and TRBJ2-2; D is perhaps TRBD1 or TRBD2 (5 bases each). V lost 5 bases, J lost 7 bases, and 32 bases lay in between. The length of the CDR3 is 19 residues. Germline CDR1 DFQATT, CDR2 SNEGSKA (reference sequence). As DNA, the CDR3 is TGCAGTGCTCCTCTCGCGAGGGACCCCTACCGTGCTCTGGACGGGGAGCTGTTTTTT. Protein sequence: CSAPLARDPYRALDGELFF.

This clonotype was picked up a small number of times. The chain is built from TRBV27 and TRBJ2-7; D is undetermined. The CDR3 runs 14 residues. V was trimmed by 4 bases and J by 4 bases, leaving 14 bases between them. Germline assignment: CDR1 MNHEY and CDR2 SMNVEV (reference sequence). CDR3 nucleotide sequence: TGTGCCAGCAGTTCCAGCCTTACTCTGTACGAGCAGTACTTC. Translation: CASSSSLTLYEQYF.

This clonotype was observed a few times. CDR3 sequence: CASSPGILAGGSGQFF. The CDR3 DNA reads TGCGCCAGCAGCCCTGGTATCCTAGCGGGAGGGTCTGGGCAGTTCTTC. The rearrangement joins TRBV4-1 to TRBJ2-1; TRBD2 matches at 12 bases. Germline lookup yields CDR1 MGHRA and CDR2 YSYEKL. The CDR3 contains 16 residues. V shed 4 bases and J 12 bases; nucleotides not matched to a gene: 13.

This clonotype was seen repeatedly, ten times or more. The chain carries TRBV30 and TRBJ1-3; TRBD1 aligns across 8 bases. This CDR3 has 15 residues. V shed 1 base and J 2 bases; nucleotides not matched to a gene: 4. Germline CDR1 reads GTSNPN; CDR2 reads SVGIG (reference sequence). In DNA, the CDR3 is TGTGCCTGGAGTGGAACAGGGGGTCCTGGAAACACCATATATTTT. Translating gives CAWSGTGGPGNTIYF.

In its sample, this clonotype was seen a few times. This chain joins TRBV7-9 and TRBJ1-1, with D maybe TRBD1 (5 bases). The CDR3 runs to 12 residues. V dropped 5 bases and J dropped 10 bases, with 14 bases sitting between them. CDR1 and CDR2 from the germline V gene are SEHNR and FQNEAQ (reference sequence). CDR3 residues: CASSTPREVAFF. CDR3 DNA: TGTGCCAGCAGCACCCCCAGGGAAGTAGCTTTCTTT.

This clonotype was seen ten or more times. The V gene is TRBV20-1, the J gene TRBJ2-7, with a tentative D call TRBD2 (6 bases). This CDR3 comprises 16 residues. Germline V gives CDR1 DFQATT, CDR2 SNEGSKA (reference sequence). Trimming shortened V by 0 bases and J by 2 bases, and 17 bases separated the two germline ends. CDR3 amino acids: CSARDPTGEEPYEQYF. The CDR3 DNA reads TGCAGTGCTAGAGATCCTACGGGGGAGGAGCCCTACGAGCAGTACTTC.

As to this clonotype: Just one base apart from a much larger clone, this may be a read error. V and J are TRBV19 and TRBJ1-5; TRBD1 agrees at 9 bases. This CDR3 is built from 14 residues. V lost 7 bases to trimming and J lost 6 bases; unmatched junction nucleotides: 7. Per the germline V gene, CDR1 is LNHDA and CDR2 is SQIVND (reference sequence). CDR3 in amino acids: CASNTGTGLQPQHF. In nucleotides, the CDR3 is TGTGCCAGTAATACTGGGACAGGGCTTCAGCCCCAGCATTTT. Combining the CDR3 with reference TRBV19 and TRBJ1-5 gives the whole variable domain DGGITQSPKYLFRKEGQNVTLSCEQNLNHDAMYWYRQDPGQGLRLIYYSQIVNDFQKGDIAEGYSVSREKKESFPLTVTSAQKNPTAFYLCASNTGTGLQPQHFGDGTRLSIL.

With respect to this clonotype: A clone one base away is much larger, so this may be a read error. The chain couples TRBV7-9 to TRBJ2-2; 11 bases are a match to TRBD1. The germline V gene encodes CDR1 SEHNR and CDR2 FQNEAQ (reference sequence). This CDR3 region has 17 residues. The CDR3 DNA reads TGTGCCAGCAGCTTAGGGACAGGGGGCCCGAACGCCGGGGAGCTGTTTTTT. Translated, it gives CASSLGTGGPNAGELFF.

There are many counts of this clonotype. The chain recombines TRBV28 with TRBJ1-4; 8 bases match TRBD1. The CDR3 contains 16 residues. V was pared by 2 bases and J by 5 bases, with 7 bases of the junction left unmatched. Germline V gene lookup returns CDR1 MDHEN and CDR2 SYDVKM. CDR3 sequence (DNA): TGTGCCAGCAGTTTACCCGACAGGGGCGCCAATGAAAAACTGTTTTTT. It yields the protein CASSLPDRGANEKLFF.

This clonotype was recorded at least ten times. The CDR3 DNA is TGTGCCAGCAGTTTATCTGGCCAGGGCGGCTATGGCTACACCTTC. This translates into CASSLSGQGGYGYTF. The chain uses TRBV27 and TRBJ1-2; a weak D match, TRBD1 (5 bases). V shed 0 bases and J shed 4 bases, with 12 bases lying between them. Per germline, CDR1 MNHEY and CDR2 SMNVEV (reference sequence). The CDR3 is 15 residues long.

This clonotype has ten or more counts. J is TRBJ2-7 and V is TRBV6-2 or TRBV6-3, with TRBD1 identical over 9 bases. CDR3 length equals 16 residues. The V and J ends lost 0 bases and 6 bases, in that order; junction bases with no gene match: 9. Germline lookup yields CDR1 MNHEY and CDR2 SVGEGT. The CDR3, as DNA: TGTGCCAGCAGTTACTCGCCCGGGACAGGGAGGCGCGAGCAGTACTTC. It yields the protein CASSYSPGTGRREQYF.

This clonotype was detected ten times or more. The V gene is TRBV9, the J gene TRBJ2-3; TRBD2 aligns across 8 bases. The V gene's germline CDR1 is SGDLS and CDR2 YYNGEE. The CDR3 has 15 amino acids. After removal of 3 bases from V and 1 base from J, the junction contained 4 bases not matched to a gene. CDR3 sequence (DNA): TGTGCCAGCAGCGAACTAGCGGAGGGCACAGATACGCAGTATTTT. The encoded protein is CASSELAEGTDTQYF.

The genes are TRBV7-9 and TRBJ2-3; D gene unclear. Germline V lookup: CDR1 SEHNR, CDR2 FQNEAQ (reference sequence). This CDR3 comprises 13 residues. Trimming stripped 5 bases from V and 4 bases from J, with 10 bases between. CDR3 amino acids: CASSRYPADTQYF. The CDR3 nucleotides are TGTGCCAGCAGCCGTTATCCCGCAGATACGCAGTATTTT.

This clonotype was seen ten or more times. The chain recombines TRBV9 with TRBJ2-7; 7 nucleotides match TRBD1. Germline CDR1 reads SGDLS; CDR2 reads YYNGEE. The CDR3 consists of 15 residues. With 2 bases clipped from V and 3 bases from J, the junction kept 8 bases outside the gene matches. The CDR3 loop reads CASSVGTDTSYEQYF. The CDR3 DNA is TGTGCCAGCAGCGTCGGGACAGATACCAGCTACGAGCAGTACTTC.

Details on this clonotype: A junction end diverges from the germline sequence, so it may reflect a read error. This chain connects TRBV7-9 to TRBJ2-5, with a possible D match to TRBD1 (5 bases). The CDR3 loop spans 15 amino acids. Germline V gene data show CDR1 as SEHNR and CDR2 as FQNEAQ (reference sequence). The CDR3 coding sequence is TGTGCCATCAGCTTCTTAGACAGACCCCAAGAGACCCAGTACTTC. Translating gives CAISFLDRPQETQYF. Drawing the rest from reference TRBV7-9 and TRBJ2-5, the complete variable domain is DTGVSQNPRHKITKRGQNVTFRCDPISEHNRLYWYRQTLGQGPEFLTYFQNEAQLEKSRLLSDRFSAERPKGSFSTLEIQRTEQGDSAMYLCAISFLDRPQETQYFGPGTRLLVL.